This T cell receptor (beta chain) was documented in a study of T cells in tuberculosis (dated by TCRdb to 2017 to 2018). For the study in its entirety: To characterize T cells specific for the mycobacterial lipid antigen glucose monomycolate (GMM), the study used CD1B tetramers together with high-throughput TCR immunosequencing. A South African clinical cohort compared IGRA-negative adolescents, IGRA-positive adolescents with latent tuberculosis and adults with active tuberculosis, ten per group. What the study reported, not specific to this receptor: Clinical samples were selected based on the availability of cryopreserved specimens, with adults included as active tuberculosis cases and adolescents included as controls. The smaller NN-distances in active tuberculosis patients were driven in part by shorter CDR3-alpha lengths, while the difference seen for TCR-beta was not statistically significant. Smaller mean NN-distances to GMM-specific TCRs were observed in active tuberculosis TCR-alpha repertoires than in IGRA-negative controls, suggesting clonal expansion of GMM-specific TCRs. With the diverse GMM-specific repertoire as input, a classifier achieved more than 85% accuracy (AUROC 0.9 to 0.95), whereas GEM motif frequencies as input gave 70% accuracy.

The V and J ends are trimmed by 4 bases and 6 bases, leaving 13 bases between them. The CDR3, cysteine through phenylalanine, is 15 amino acids long. Kept here is only the CDR3 DNA, which spans 45 bases and is read in frame from base 1. CDR1 is given as LNHNV and CDR2 as YYDKDF, both from the germline V gene (reference sequence). At study entry, a tuberculin skin test and the QuantiFERON-TB GOLD In-Tube IGRA were used to screen adolescents for latent tuberculosis infection. Unsorted cryopreserved PBMC were immunosequenced, covering on average about 100,000 T cells per clinical donor. Eleven high schools in the Worcester region of the Western Cape, South Africa, served as enrollment sites for adolescents aged 12 to 18 years. Around ten M. tuberculosis-infected adolescents and about 10 uninfected adolescents, matched for age and sex, were selected. Adolescent PBMC were isolated from freshly drawn heparinized blood by density centrifugation and cryopreserved.

As for this clone: Its antigen is still unknown. No clone much larger than this one lies a single base away; base qualities are absent.

TCR libraries were generated with the immunoSEQ multiplex PCR assay, using TCR-beta and/or TCR-alpha/delta assays for each sample. Amplified TCR libraries were sequenced on the Illumina high-throughput platform. As for how the authors treated the data: Clustering and dimensionality reduction relied on pairwise TCRdist distances among GMM-specific receptors from T cells that were either sorted ex vivo or expanded in vitro. Each clinical repertoire received a mean NN-distance score, defined as the average TCRdist to the nearest 10% of tetramer-positive reference sequences. To compute GEM TCR motif frequency, the fraction of unique TCRs matching known GEM sequences by V/J usage and CDR3 length was calculated. Linear discriminant analysis with leave-one-out cross-validation, implemented in scikit-learn, was used to classify active tuberculosis. Sourced from immuneACCESS, this table was stored by TCRdb with only in-frame sequences that have V and J called. A share of the clones is absent; for the studies checked, an unresolved V gene accounts for under half, and the remainder has no known explanation. That table is the source of V, J and clone size, and D and trimming were worked out from the DNA. This sample lists about 34,000 clones; approximately 90% were detected once. The biggest ten clones account for roughly 2% of the sample.

The chain is made from TRBV15 and TRBJ1-6, with an unclear D gene assignment. Sample: PBMCs. The origin of this receptor is a donor aged 10-29 years with latent tuberculosis or without tuberculosis infection. The CDR3 loop reads CATSTQEGFNSPLHF. The nucleotide sequence reads as follows: TGTGCCACCAGCACTCAGGAGGGATTTAATTCACCCCTCCACTTT.